This T cell receptor beta chain derives from a study of OX40 agonist ivuxolimab in advanced cancers. About the investigation overall: Ivuxolimab, which targeted the costimulatory receptor OX40 (CD134), was an agonistic, fully human IgG2 monoclonal antibody. Intravenous ivuxolimab was administered to patients every 2 weeks at six dose levels: 0.01, 0.1, 0.3, 1.5, 3 and 10 mg/kg. Of the 50 to 55 dose-escalation patients, hepatocellular carcinoma was present in roughly 19, melanoma in approximately 15, renal cell carcinoma in 9 and head and neck cancer in 9. The dose-escalation cohort was 82.7% male with a mean age of 60 years, ranging from roughly 20 to 80. Patients were allowed to have had prior anti-PD-1, anti-PD-L1 or anti-CTLA-4 therapy, and 30% to 40% of the dose-escalation patients had previously received checkpoint inhibitors. Partial responses occurred in three dose-escalation patients, of whom one had hepatocellular carcinoma and two had cutaneous melanoma. Peripheral TCRbeta sequencing was intended to test whether TCR sequence diversity was altered and clonal T-cell expansion was caused by ivuxolimab. The paper covers the monotherapy dose-escalation part of the phase I ivuxolimab trial, which included N of about 56 patients. Here is what the overall study found, with its caveats: Which antigens the clonally expanded peripheral T cells were specific for was not determined. After ivuxolimab, CD8+ T cells had more expanded clones than CD4+ T cells on average. Partial responders in the 0.1-3.0 mg/kg groups had among the lowest normalized peripheral clonal expansion, especially among CD8+ T cells. Low levels of normalized T-cell clonal expansion were also seen in some patients who did not respond. Clonal expansion of both CD4+ and CD8+ blood T cells was observed from baseline to week 6 at doses 0.1 to 3.0 mg/kg.

For sequencing of the TCRbeta CDR3 region, genomic DNA was extracted from the sorted cells. TCRbeta CDR3 regions were sequenced using the immunoSEQ Assay. Drawn from immuneACCESS, this table holds only the in-frame rearrangements with V and J called that TCRdb kept. Clones are partly lost; checked studies trace under half to an unresolved V gene and leave the rest unexplained. This sample gives about 64,000 clones in total; nearly 90% of them show up just once. The ten top clones hold under 1.5% of the sample. Trimming at the junction amounts to 5 bases on V and 13 bases on J, and the germline ends lie 24 bases apart. The CDR3, cysteine through phenylalanine, is 15 amino acids long. The entry retains the CDR3 DNA only, 45 bases that are in frame from base 1. From a lookup of the germline V gene, CDR1 and CDR2 are SGHTA and FQGNSA. Patients with autoimmune disease history or receiving systemic immunosuppression were excluded from the trial. Peripheral blood for TCR sequencing was collected from all dose cohorts at baseline, on cycle 4 day 1, and on cycle 7 day 1. The samples were taken from a phase I, first-in-human, multicenter, open-label dose-escalation trial of ivuxolimab. The trial enrolled adults with locally advanced or metastatic head and neck squamous cell, hepatocellular, melanoma or renal cell carcinoma. CD4+ and CD8+ T cells were sorted separately from peripheral blood before TCR sequencing.

In its sample, this clone was seen a few times. Its antigen is not yet known. No base quality values were provided; no much bigger clone lies one nucleotide off. The TCR comes from an adult with an advanced solid tumor such as melanoma, head and neck, liver or kidney cancer. Recombination connected TRBV7-2 to TRBJ1-5; the D gene cannot be named for sure. The starting material was CD4+ or CD8+ T cells sorted from blood, obtained in a trial of the OX40 agonist ivuxolimab. The CDR3 protein is CASSASDRRFIGQHF. The DNA is TGTGCCAGCAGCGCGTCGGACCGGCGTTTTATCGGGCAGCATTTT.